This T cell receptor beta chain stems from a study of shared clonotypes between healthy human individuals (TCRdb year 2020). Regarding the study in general: The cohort included a few men and a couple of women between 18 and 49 years of age. Leukapheresis yielded between about 0.94 and 8.9 billion PBMCs per donor. The study deeply sequenced blood TCR repertoires of five healthy adults to estimate repertoire size and the extent of clonotype sharing between individuals. For each donor, three plates each were used for CD4 naive and CD4 memory, two plates were used for CD8 naive, and one plate was used for CD8 memory. Different laboratories and diverse techniques were used to prepare libraries and sequence TCR repertoires, to increase sequencing depth and limit assay-specific biases. Overall study outcomes, separate from this receptor: The genetic and exposure-history diversity represented was limited by the small number of donors. Pairwise subsampling indicated that sequencing depth was expected to affect the degree of clonotype sharing among donors. Sampling was restricted to blood, and TCR repertoires in tissues likely differ from the TCR repertoires found in blood. Naive subsets generally had larger estimated clonotype richness than memory subsets did. Across a few donors, approximately 4.9% of naive CD4, around 3.3% of naive CD8, 2.3% of memory CD4, and under 0.45% of memory CD8 clonotypes were shared. Compared with non-shared clonotypes, the clonotypes found in all four sorted-subset donors had higher generation probabilities. Rarefaction of sorted-subset datasets indicated incomplete sequencing despite the large sequencing depth.

Healthy HIV-negative adults with no recently reported acute infections or vaccinations were included as donors. Every donor was a Caucasian adult living in Nashville, Tennessee, USA. CD4+ T cells were enriched by magnetic negative selection, after which naive cells were positively selected on CD45RA and the negative fraction was taken as the memory subset. Blood was obtained by leukapheresis, after which PBMCs were separated by Ficoll-Histopaque density gradient centrifugation and cryopreserved in liquid nitrogen vapor phase. Analytical flow cytometry was used to check the purity and quantity of every magnetically sorted T cell population. Genomic DNA was isolated from every sorted fraction and measured by UV absorbance on a Nanodrop 2000c. A distance of 10 bases separates the germline ends of V and J, which lose 4 bases and 1 base respectively. CDR1 and CDR2, per the germline V gene (reference sequence), are LNHDA and SQIVND. Measured from the cysteine to the phenylalanine, the CDR3 is 14 residues long. Just CDR3 DNA is preserved here, 42 bases in frame from base 1.

TCR CDR3 regions were amplified from genomic DNA by multiplex PCR using the deep immunoSEQ assay. Extracted genomic DNA from each cell subset was spread evenly across all wells of several immunoSEQ 96-well plates, with each plate serving as a replicate. Each replicate PCR for sorted subsets received 200 ng genomic DNA, equal to about 30,000 T cell genomes. The purified libraries were quantified using a Qubit 3.0 fluorometer, sized with a Bioanalyzer 2100, and then quantified again using the KAPA Library Quantification kit. Each immunoSEQ 96-well plate was sequenced on its own single-read 150-cycle Illumina NextSeq 550 flow cell. The published analysis was carried out like this. Because the immunoSEQ output held only junctional sequences and lacked quality scores, the filtering could not match the filtering applied to full-length reads. Sequences were annotated with PyIR, a Python wrapper for IgBLAST v1.9, using IMGT germline references to assign V/J genes and CDR3. Any read was removed if the V/J assignment was weak (E-value above 1e-6), the CDR3 was missing, or the read contained stop codons, out-of-frame junctions, or ambiguous translated residues. V3J clonotypes were defined as sequences sharing the same inferred V gene, J gene, and CDR3 amino acid sequence. To compute the percentage overlap between repertoires, the number of shared unique clonotypes was divided by the size of the smaller repertoire. Repertoire richness was assessed with RTK rarefaction, the Chao1 estimator, and Recon v2.1 estimates of unobserved clonotypes. Generation probabilities for all TCRbeta clonotypes obtained by the gDNA method from four donors were computed using OLGA. TCRdb re-hosts the immuneACCESS table, in-frame sequences only. Its copies lack some clones; in the studies checked, an unresolved V gene accounts for under half of them, and the cause for the rest is not known. V, J and clone size are those of that table, while D and trimming were read from the DNA. The sample has about 1 million clones on record, about 74% of them singletons. The leading ten clones occupy approximately 1.5% of the sample.

To note about this clone: The antigen this receptor binds is unknown. Base-call qualities are not available, and no considerably larger clone is one nucleotide away.

The TCR was taken from a man aged 18 to 30 in good health. Sequencing used memory CD4+ T cells sorted from blood. The intended sense of this specimen's cell subset or site label: CD45RA-negative fraction. The chain was built from TRBV19 and TRBJ1-1, with the D gene call left open. CDR3 sequence: CASSKTRKNTEAFF. The DNA reads as follows: TGTGCCAGTAGTAAAACGCGGAAGAACACTGAAGCTTTCTTT.